A single sample gave rise to the 20 T cell receptor beta chains below, sequenced in a study of OX40 agonist ivuxolimab in advanced cancers. Libraries were prepared by immunoSEQ multiplex PCR; TCRdb keeps only in-frame clonotypes and omits some of them. The sample shows about 87,000 clones, approximately 87% of them seen only once. Here the sequenced sample was CD4+ or CD8+ T cells sorted from blood, taken in a trial of the OX40 agonist ivuxolimab. These TCRs come from an adult with an advanced solid tumor such as melanoma, head and neck, liver or kidney cancer.

A note on this clone: One end of the junction fails to match germline, which may point to a read error. The J gene is TRBJ1-4, the V gene TRBV19, with TRBD1 matching over 10 bases. This CDR3 is built from 15 residues. Germline V gene lookup returns CDR1 LNHDA and CDR2 SQIVND (reference sequence). CDR3 in amino acids: CASSSRQGAKEKLFF. The CDR3 nucleotides read TGTGCCAGTAGTAGCAGACAGGGGGCTAAGGAAAAACTGTTTTTT. Complete variable domain (other parts from reference TRBV19 and TRBJ1-4): DGGITQSPKYLFRKEGQNVTLSCEQNLNHDAMYWYRQDPGQGLRLIYYSQIVNDFQKGDIAEGYSVSREKKESFPLTVTSAQKNPTAFYLCASSSRQGAKEKLFFGSGTQLSVL.

The rearrangement uses TRBV6-6 and TRBJ2-5; D call uncertain. There are 11 residues in the CDR3. Germline V CDR1 and CDR2: MNHNY, SVGAGI (reference sequence). With 2 bases removed from V and 4 bases from J, the gap between germline ends came to 2 bases. The CDR3 here is CASSYAETQYF. The CDR3 DNA follows: TGTGCCAGCAGTTACGCAGAGACCCAGTACTTC.

The DNA of the CDR3 is TGTGCCAGCTCACCAAACGAAGGGTTGGGTGAAAAACTGTTTTTT. It encodes CASSPNEGLGEKLFF. The V call is TRBV18, the J call TRBJ1-4, with D hard to call. The ends were cut back, 2 bases at V and 7 bases at J, with 14 bases in the middle. Germline V gene data show CDR1 as KGHSH and CDR2 as LQKENI. CDR3 length: 15 residues.

The chain combines TRBV5-4 with TRBJ2-1, with a tentative D call TRBD2 (6 bases). V gave up 0 bases and J gave up 2 bases, with 12 bases separating them. In germline, CDR1 is SGHNT, CDR2 YYREEE (reference sequence). This CDR3 has 16 amino acids. CDR3 sequence (DNA): TGTGCCAGCAGCTTGGGTGGGGGGAGCCCCTACAATGAGCAGTTCTTC. Its translation is CASSLGGGSPYNEQFF. Full variable domain (outside the CDR3, taken from reference TRBV5-4 and TRBJ2-1): ETGVTQSPTHLIKTRGQQVTLRCSSQSGHNTVSWYQQALGQGPQFIFQYYREEENGRGNFPPRFSGLQFPNYSSELNVNALELDDSALYLCASSLGGGSPYNEQFFGPGTRLTVL.

The chain is built from TRBV29-1 and TRBJ2-5, with a tentative D call TRBD1 (5 bases). This CDR3 comprises 12 residues. Per germline, CDR1 SQVTM and CDR2 ANQGSEA. V dropped 4 bases and J dropped 5 bases, with 11 bases sitting between them. As DNA, the CDR3 is TGCAGCGTTGTGGGGAAGGGGGAGACCCAGTACTTC. Protein product: CSVVGKGETQYF.

The chain is built from TRBV5-6 and TRBJ1-1; D is undetermined. Trimming cost V 1 base and J 4 bases, with 11 bases left between them. CDR1 and CDR2 (germline): SGHDT, YYEEEE. The CDR3 runs 14 residues. The DNA for the CDR3 is TGTGCCAGCAGCTTGCCTGCCAGGTCCACTGAAGCTTTCTTT. As protein: CASSLPARSTEAFF.

There are a few counts of this clone. The chain couples TRBV7-2 to TRBJ2-5; 11 nucleotides agree with TRBD1. Looked up from germline, CDR1 is SGHTA and CDR2 is FQGNSA. The CDR3 has 18 amino acids. After removal of 1 base from V and 7 bases from J, the junction contained 14 bases not matched to a gene. CDR3 residues: CASSLGSPGTGGEGTQYF. CDR3 coding DNA: TGTGCCAGCAGCTTAGGGTCCCCAGGGACAGGGGGTGAAGGGACCCAGTACTTC.

This rearrangement joins TRBV5-4 to TRBJ2-1, with a tentative D call TRBD1 (5 bases). V lost 4 bases and J 4 bases, leaving 12 bases between the germline ends. The CDR3 spans 14 residues. Germline CDR1 reads SGHNT; CDR2 reads YYREEE (reference sequence). This CDR3 is CASSQRTLYNEQFF. CDR3 bases: TGTGCCAGCAGCCAACGGACACTTTACAATGAGCAGTTCTTC.

V gene TRBV19 combines with J gene TRBJ2-2; possible D gene TRBD2, 5 bases. From germline, CDR1 is LNHDA and CDR2 SQIVND (reference sequence). Between the trimmed V and J ends, which lost 8 bases and 4 bases, there was a span of 14 bases. CDR3 length: 14 amino acids. The CDR3 loop reads CASLDGGRTGELFF. The CDR3 DNA reads as TGTGCCAGTTTAGATGGAGGCCGCACCGGGGAGCTGTTTTTT.

The genes are TRBV4-3 and TRBJ2-1; no definite D call. CDR3 length equals 13 residues. Per germline, CDR1 LGHNA and CDR2 YSLEER. V was pared by 3 bases and J by 5 bases, with 8 bases between. CDR3 protein: CASSHIPNNEQFF. DNA for the CDR3: TGCGCCAGCAGCCATATCCCAAACAATGAGCAGTTCTTC.

Here the CDR3 reads CASNLPGAASTDTQYF. In nucleotides, the CDR3 is TGTGCCAGCAACCTTCCCGGGGCAGCTAGCACAGATACGCAGTATTTT. The V gene is TRBV5-6, the J gene TRBJ2-3, with D perhaps matching TRBD1 or TRBD2 (5 bases each). From germline, CDR1 is SGHDT and CDR2 YYEEEE. V lost 6 bases and J 0 bases, leaving 17 bases between the germline ends. The CDR3 covers 16 residues.

V gene TRBV2 combines with J gene TRBJ1-3; tentative D call: TRBD1 (6 bases). Looked up from germline, CDR1 is SNHLY and CDR2 is FYNNEI. CDR3 size: 15 residues. Trimming cost V 4 bases and J 0 bases, with 10 bases left between them. CDR3 DNA sequence: TGTGCCAGCAGTGGGAGGGGGACCTCTGGAAACACCATATATTTT. Its translation: CASSGRGTSGNTIYF. The complete variable domain, with remaining parts taken from reference TRBV2 and TRBJ1-3, reads EPEVTQTPSHQVTQMGQEVILRCVPISNHLYFYWYRQILGQKVEFLVSFYNNEISEKSEIFDDQFSVERPDGSNFTLKIRSTKLEDSAMYFCASSGRGTSGNTIYFGEGSWLTVV.

The CDR3 DNA is TGTGCCAGCTCACCCGGACAGGACCTCCCCTACGAGCAGTACTTC. Protein product: CASSPGQDLPYEQYF. V is TRBV18 and J is TRBJ2-7; 7 bases line up with TRBD1. The V gene's germline CDR1 is KGHSH and CDR2 LQKENI. Trimming at V came to 3 bases and at J to 2 bases, leaving 7 bases not matched to a gene. This CDR3 is built from 15 residues.

As DNA, the CDR3 is TGTGCCAGCAGTTTATACGGCGGCAATCAGCCCCAGCATTTT. Its protein is CASSLYGGNQPQHF. The V gene is TRBV28, the J gene TRBJ1-5; D ambiguous. The ends were cut back, 1 base at V and 2 bases at J, with 6 bases in the middle. Germline V gene data show CDR1 as MDHEN and CDR2 as SYDVKM. The CDR3 is made up of 14 amino acids.

The J gene is TRBJ2-7, the V gene TRBV9; D remains unclear. The CDR3 is 16 residues long. The V gene's germline CDR1 is SGDLS and CDR2 YYNGEE. Trimming cost V 1 base and J 2 bases, with 16 bases left between them. CDR3 protein: CASSVSVGKGTYEQYF. CDR3 nucleotides: TGTGCCAGCAGCGTAAGTGTAGGGAAAGGGACCTACGAGCAGTACTTC. Complete variable domain (other parts from reference TRBV9 and TRBJ2-7): DSGVTQTPKHLITATGQRVTLRCSPRSGDLSVYWYQQSLDQGLQFLIQYYNGEERAKGNILERFSAQQFPDLHSELNLSSLELGDSALYFCASSVSVGKGTYEQYFGPGTRLTVT.

The V call is TRBV5-1, the J call TRBJ2-5; 11 bases fit TRBD2. This CDR3 has 16 residues. V lost 0 bases, J lost 4 bases, and 5 bases stayed unmatched. Germline-derived CDR1 and CDR2 are SGHRS and YFSETQ. DNA for the CDR3: TGCGCCAGCAGCTTGGGTAGCGGGGGGGCCAGAGAGACCCAGTACTTC. Translating gives CASSLGSGGARETQYF.

V and J are TRBV5-1 and TRBJ1-1; 7 bases match TRBD1. J lost 2 bases, V lost 0 bases, and 7 bases had no gene match. The CDR3 is made up of 16 amino acids. Germline lookup yields CDR1 SGHRS and CDR2 YFSETQ. In DNA, the CDR3 is TGCGCCAGCAGCTTGGTAGGCACAGGGGATAACACTGAAGCTTTCTTT. Protein product: CASSLVGTGDNTEAFF.

CDR3 sequence reads: CASSPWFGAETQYF. CDR3 in DNA: TGCGCCAGCAGCCCCTGGTTCGGGGCAGAGACCCAGTACTTC. The chain has TRBV5-1 and TRBJ2-5; D possibly matches TRBD1 or TRBD2 (5 bases each). Germline lookup yields CDR1 SGHRS and CDR2 YFSETQ. Trimming cost V 4 bases and J 4 bases, with 14 bases left between them. CDR3 length: 14 amino acids.

The gene calls are TRBV19 and TRBJ1-6; D is ambiguous. Germline CDR1 reads LNHDA; CDR2 reads SQIVND (reference sequence). Trimming removed 6 bases at V and 0 bases at J, with 6 bases between. The CDR3 sequence is 14 residues long. As DNA, the CDR3 is TGTGCCAGTAGGTTGAGCTCCTATAATTCACCCCTCCACTTT. As protein: CASRLSSYNSPLHF.

This rearrangement joins TRBV5-1 to TRBJ2-2, with D unclear. The CDR3 sequence is 14 residues long. Per germline, CDR1 SGHRS and CDR2 YFSETQ. Trimming took off 0 bases at V and 1 base at J, with 4 bases between the two ends. CDR3 in amino acids: CASSLVQNTGELFF. The CDR3 bases are TGCGCCAGCAGCTTGGTACAGAACACCGGGGAGCTGTTTTTT.